Listed below are T cell receptor beta chains from one sample, sequenced in a study of glioma-infiltrating T cells. TCRdb reprocessed the multiplex PCR reads via MiXCR and lists one record per CDR3 protein. The sample has 150,000 or so distinct CDR3 sequences, roughly 43% seen once. Sequencing was performed on glioma tissue, nonneoplastic brain tissue, or PBMCs (not recorded which). The receptors were gathered from a human donor with low-grade glioma or glioblastoma, undergoing nonglioma brain surgery, or in good health (not recorded which). Each CDR3 is given without its conserved first and last residue.

V	J	CDR3
TRBV11-2	TRBJ1-6	ASSLETDSPPH
TRBV6-6	TRBJ2-5	ASSYSLGTEETQY
TRBV20-1	TRBJ2-5	SAVGGALQETQY
TRBV4-2	TRBJ2-3	ASSPRTSGSMTDTQY
TRBV6-1	TRBJ1-1	ASSRVNTEAF
TRBV20-1	TRBJ2-7	SARAVTSYEQY
TRBV6-6	TRBJ2-3	ASSYGSTDTQY
TRBV6-5	TRBJ1-1	AGSDSYKTPKTEAS
TRBV7-9	TRBJ2-1	ASSLTGASGEQF
TRBV2	TRBJ1-2	ASKGQANYGYT
TRBV6-5	TRBJ2-7	ASSVQQGGPYEQY
TRBV20-1	TRBJ2-1	SARAWTRTYNEQF
TRBV6-1	TRBJ2-2	ASRMNTGELF
TRBV19	TRBJ2-6	ASSQGHAGANVLT
TRBV6-1	TRBJ1-1	ASNEPVNTEAF
TRBV6-1	TRBJ2-3	ATADNRGTGGDTQY
TRBV20-1	TRBJ1-1	SAPANTEAF
TRBV27	TRBJ1-2	ASSYRQGPNYGYT
TRBV15	TRBJ2-7	ATSRGRASDEQY
TRBV19	TRBJ2-3	VSSMGRLSTDTQY
TRBV6-1	TRBJ2-7	AISPSAPYEQY
TRBV28	TRBJ2-1	ASSGAGGENEQF
TRBV6-1	TRBJ2-5	ASRLAGQETQY
TRBV28	TRBJ1-5	ASSSLGTGLGQPQH
TRBV11-2	TRBJ2-1	ASLGQVPQGGYNEQF
TRBV6-1	TRBJ2-1	ASTEDSVRSSYNEQF
TRBV6-2/TRBV6-3	TRBJ2-3	ASSYSGLAGSDTQY
TRBV7-9	TRBJ1-4	ASSAAWSSNEKLF
TRBV18	TRBJ2-3	ASSPRLATGTDTQY
TRBV7-2	TRBJ2-7	ASSPFPGQGPYEQY
TRBV2	TRBJ2-6	ASSDPRGSGANVLT